This paragraph reports one TCR beta chain. Its antigen is currently unknown. CDR1 and CDR2 from the germline V gene are SGHRS and YFSETQ. V lost 4 bases, J lost 3 bases, and 9 bases stayed unmatched. The CDR3 length is 15 residues. The source of the sample is a study of OX40 agonist ivuxolimab in advanced cancers. Across the study: Every 2 weeks, patients got intravenous ivuxolimab at one of six dose levels (0.01-10 mg/kg). General study findings and limits: With doses of 0.1 to 3.0 mg/kg, CD4+ and CD8+ blood T cells had undergone clonal expansion by week 6. Antigen specificity remained undetermined for the expanded peripheral T cells.

The repertoire was sequenced with immunoSEQ multiplex PCR; TCRdb's copy has only in-frame clones and lacks some. Here the sample spans about 48,000 clones, 80% to 90% being singletons. The sequencing here drew on CD4+ or CD8+ T cells sorted from blood, taken in a trial of the OX40 agonist ivuxolimab. This TCR came from an adult with an advanced solid tumor such as melanoma, head and neck, liver or kidney cancer. The chain carries TRBV5-1 and TRBJ2-7, with 8 bases identical to TRBD2. CDR3 coding DNA: TGCGCCAGCAGCCCGTTCACTAGCGGAGACTACGAGCAGTACTTC. It specifies CASSPFTSGDYEQYF.